One TCR beta chain is described in this entry. This sample is drawn from a study of blood T cell repertoires in COVID-19. CDR1 MNHEY and CDR2 SMNVEV come from the germline V gene (reference sequence). V gave up 4 bases and J gave up 9 bases; unmatched junction bases: 9. CDR3 length equals 15 residues. Libraries were prepared by immunoSEQ multiplex PCR; TCRdb keeps only in-frame clonotypes and omits some of them. The table includes over 350,000 clones, 87% detected once. Participants were aged about 18 to 90 years, lived in 24 US areas, and enrolled virtually. Sequences were obtained from PBMCs or T cells enriched from blood (not recorded which). The sequence came from a woman aged 18-35 years with acute COVID-19. The rearrangement uses TRBV27 and TRBJ2-1, with 10 bases that match TRBD1. The DNA of the CDR3 is TGTGCCAGCAGTTACGCAGGACAGGGGGTCGGTGAGCAGTTCTTC. It yields the protein CASSYAGQGVGEQFF.